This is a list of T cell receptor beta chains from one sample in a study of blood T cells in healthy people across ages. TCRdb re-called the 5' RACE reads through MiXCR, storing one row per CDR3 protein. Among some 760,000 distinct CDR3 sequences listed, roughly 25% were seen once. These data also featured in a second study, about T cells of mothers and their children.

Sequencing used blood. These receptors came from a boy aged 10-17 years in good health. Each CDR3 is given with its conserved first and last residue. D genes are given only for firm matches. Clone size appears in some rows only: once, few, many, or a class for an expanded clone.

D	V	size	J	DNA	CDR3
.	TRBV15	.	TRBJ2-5	TGTGCCACCAGCAGTCGGGCCTATCAAGAGACCCAGTACTTC	CATSSRAYQETQYF
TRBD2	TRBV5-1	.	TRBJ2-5	TGCGCCAGCAGCTTCTCCCGCGGACTAGCGGGGGGCCAAGAGACCCAGTACTTC	CASSFSRGLAGGQETQYF
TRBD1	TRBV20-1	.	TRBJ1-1	TGCAGTGTTACAGGGGATCTGAACACTGAAGCCTTCTTT	CSVTGDLNTEAFF
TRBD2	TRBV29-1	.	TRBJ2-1	TGCAGCGCTTACCCACTAGCGGGGGCTTACAATGAGCAGTTCTTC	CSAYPLAGAYNEQFF
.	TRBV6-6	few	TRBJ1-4	TGTGCCAGCAGTAGATGGGGGGATGAAAAACTGTTTTTT	CASSRWGDEKLFF
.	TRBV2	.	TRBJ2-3	TGTGCCAGCAGTGAGTCCCGCACAGATACGCAGTATTTT	CASSESRTDTQYF
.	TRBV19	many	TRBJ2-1	TGTGCCAGTAGTATAGTCGGCTCCTACAATGAGCAGTTCTTC	CASSIVGSYNEQFF
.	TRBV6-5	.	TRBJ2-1	TGTGCCAGCAGACAAACGACAAGCTCCTACAATGAGCAGTTCTTC	CASRQTTSSYNEQFF
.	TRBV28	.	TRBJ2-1	TGTGCCAGCAGTCCCCCGTTCGTTGAGCAGTTCTTC	CASSPPFVEQFF
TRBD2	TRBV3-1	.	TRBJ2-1	TGTGCCAGCAGGACTAGCGGGTCCCCCGGGGATGAGCAGTTCTTC	CASRTSGSPGDEQFF
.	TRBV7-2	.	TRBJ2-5	TGTGCCAGCAGCCCTCGGGCCCTCCTGAACCAAGAGACCCAGTACTTC	CASSPRALLNQETQYF
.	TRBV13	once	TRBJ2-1	TGTGCCAGCAGACCCCTGTCTCTTTACAATGAGCAGTTCTTC	CASRPLSLYNEQFF
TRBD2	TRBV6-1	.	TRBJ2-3	TGTGCCAGCAGTGAACCCCAGACTAGCGGGCTGAGAGATACGCAGTATTTT	CASSEPQTSGLRDTQYF
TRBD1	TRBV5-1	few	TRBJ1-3	TGCGCCAGCAGCTTGGTCCCGGGACAGACTACGAACACCATATATTTT	CASSLVPGQTTNTIYF
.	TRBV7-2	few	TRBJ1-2	TGTGCCAGCAGCTTAGGTTCTGGGCAGATAACTAACTATGGCTACACCTTC	CASSLGSGQITNYGYTF
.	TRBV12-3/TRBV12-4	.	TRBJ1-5	TGTGCCAGCACGTCCGGGGCAGGAAGCAATCAGCCCCAGCATTTT	CASTSGAGSNQPQHF
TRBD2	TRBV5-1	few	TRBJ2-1	TGCGCCAGCAGCGGCAGAGCGGGAACGGGTAACAATGAGCAGTTCTTC	CASSGRAGTGNNEQFF
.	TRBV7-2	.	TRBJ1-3	TGTGCCAGCAGGACCAGACAGGTTCCCTCTGGAAACACCATATATTTT	CASRTRQVPSGNTIYF
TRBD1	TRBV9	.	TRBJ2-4	TGTGCCAGCAGCAAGGGACAGGGGGCGAACATTCAGTACTTC	CASSKGQGANIQYF
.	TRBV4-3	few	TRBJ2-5	TGCGCCAGCAGCCTAGAGATAACCCTGAGAGAGACCCAGTACTTC	CASSLEITLRETQYF
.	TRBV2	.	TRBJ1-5	TGTGCCAGCAGTGAAGGTCTTGATCAGCCCCAGCATTTT	CASSEGLDQPQHF
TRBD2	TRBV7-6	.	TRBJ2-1	TGTGCCAGCAGCCCAAACTTAGCGGGAGGACCCGAGCAGTTCTTC	CASSPNLAGGPEQFF
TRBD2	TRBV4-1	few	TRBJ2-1	TGCGCCAGCAGCCACCCCGGGACTAGTAGGTTAAAGTTCTTC	CASSHPGTSRLKFF
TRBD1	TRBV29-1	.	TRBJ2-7	TGCAGCGTTGAGCGCCGGGACAGGGAGTCCTACGAGCAGTACTTC	CSVERRDRESYEQYF
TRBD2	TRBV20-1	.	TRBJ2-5	TGCAGTGCTAGAGATGCCAGCGGGGGGGCCTTCGAGACCCAGTACTTC	CSARDASGGAFETQYF
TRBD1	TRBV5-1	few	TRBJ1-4	TGCGCCAGCAGCTTGGTCGGGACAGATAATGAAAAACTGTTTTTT	CASSLVGTDNEKLFF
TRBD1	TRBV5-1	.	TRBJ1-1	TGCGCCAGCAGCGAGCAGGGGACAGGGGAAGGCACTGAAGCTTTCTTT	CASSEQGTGEGTEAFF
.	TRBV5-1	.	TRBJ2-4	TGCGCCAGCAGCGCATGGCAGGGAGCCAAAAACATTCAGTACTTC	CASSAWQGAKNIQYF
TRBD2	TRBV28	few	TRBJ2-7	TGTGCCAGCAGTTTTCAGCGGGAGGTTTCCTACGAGCAGTACTTC	CASSFQREVSYEQYF
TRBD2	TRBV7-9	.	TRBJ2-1	TGTGCCAGCAGCTTAGTGGGGGCTCGGCTAGCGGGTAACAATGAGCAGTTCTTC	CASSLVGARLAGNNEQFF
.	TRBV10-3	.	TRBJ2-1	TGTGCCATCAGTGTCGAATGGAACCATGAGCAGTTCTTC	CAISVEWNHEQFF
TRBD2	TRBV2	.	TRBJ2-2	TGTGCCAGCGTCGGGGGGGCGAACACCGGGGAGCTGTTTTTT	CASVGGANTGELFF
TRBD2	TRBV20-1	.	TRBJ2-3	TGCAGTGCTCCCCGGACTAGCGGGAGTCCCGTGGCGCAGTATTTT	CSAPRTSGSPVAQYF
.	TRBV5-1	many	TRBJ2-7	TGTGCCAGCAGCTCCTCCTACGAGCAGTACTTC	CASSSSYEQYF
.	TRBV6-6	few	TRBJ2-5	TGTGCCAGCAGTTACTCGCTTGGCGTAGGGGAGACCCAGTACTTC	CASSYSLGVGETQYF
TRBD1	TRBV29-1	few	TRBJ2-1	TGCAGCGCACACGACAGGGGTCCCGTCAATGAGCAGTTCTTC	CSAHDRGPVNEQFF
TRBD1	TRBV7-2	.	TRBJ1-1	TGTGCCAGCAGCTTAAGAGGGGGCTCGAACACTGAAGCTTTCTTT	CASSLRGGSNTEAFF
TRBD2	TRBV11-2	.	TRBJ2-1	TGTGCCAGCAGCCAGGGACTAGCTGTCTACAATGAGCAGTTCTTC	CASSQGLAVYNEQFF
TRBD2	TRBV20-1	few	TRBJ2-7	TGCAGTGCTAGAGGTGGTAGCGGGACCGAGCAGTACTTC	CSARGGSGTEQYF
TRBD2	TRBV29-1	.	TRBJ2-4	TGCAGCGTTGAAGATGAAGCGGGAGCACACAAAAACATTCAGTACTTC	CSVEDEAGAHKNIQYF
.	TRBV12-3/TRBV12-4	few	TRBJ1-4	TGTGCCACTAGACAGGTCTTTAACGAAAAACTGTTTTTT	CATRQVFNEKLFF
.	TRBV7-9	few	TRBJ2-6	TGTGCCAGCAGCTCTCGCCTGGAAGGGGCCAACGTCCTGACTTTC	CASSSRLEGANVLTF